The sequence of this T cell receptor beta chain was determined in a study of T cell responses to AZD1222 COVID-19 vaccine. Study-wide points: Across the whole spike, CD4 TCRs peaked at regions 160-218 and 743-854. The sample set comprised mostly white British donors with more females, and clonal diversity was possibly underestimated. Unmutated variant regions reportedly attract nearly half of all spike-specific TCRs.

The repertoire was sequenced with immunoSEQ multiplex PCR; TCRdb's copy has only in-frame clones and lacks some. Of 90,000 to 110,000 clones listed, around 87% are singletons. Regarding this clone: Its antigen remains unidentified.

This CDR3 spans 15 amino acids. V shed 0 bases and J shed 6 bases, with 13 bases lying between them. Germline V gene sequence: CDR1 SGHRS, CDR2 YFSETQ. The chain has TRBV5-1 and TRBJ2-1; D perhaps matches TRBD1 (5 bases). The origin of this receptor is an adult in good health. Specimen: peripheral blood, collected on day 0 of AZD1222 vaccination. Written as DNA, the CDR3 is TGCGCCAGCAGCTTGGCATGGCAGGGTGGCAATGAGCAGTTCTTC. Encoded protein: CASSLAWQGGNEQFF.